A single count supports the clone carrying this T cell receptor beta chain. Looked up from germline, CDR1 is SGDLS and CDR2 is YYNGEE. V was cut by 0 bases and J by 7 bases, with 10 bases left in between. This CDR3 comprises 13 residues. In the original analysis: Estimates of nucleated cell counts were drawn from the amplification of reference gene primers. Repertoires were generated with immunoSEQ multiplex PCR, while TCRdb's copy carries only in-frame clones and drops some. V and J calls and clone size are those listed in that table; D and trimming were worked out from the DNA. The sample has some 250,000 clones; over 70% are singletons. The data originate from a study of blood T cell repertoires in COVID-19. Study summary: The United States, Italy and Spain supplied acute and convalescent COVID-19 samples. Sources were T cells, B-cell-depleted T cells, or PBMCs; the material itself was cDNA or gDNA.

The chain recombines TRBV9 with TRBJ1-2; D might be TRBD1 (6 bases). The sequenced material came from peripheral blood. The sequence was obtained from an elderly woman with acute or convalescent COVID-19. DNA of the CDR3: TGTGCCAGCAGCGTAGTGGGAGGGGGTGGCTACACCTTC. Amino acid sequence: CASSVVGGGGYTF.